Reported below is one T cell receptor beta chain. Its antigen is currently unknown. Original data processing: Without quality scores, immunoSEQ junctional reads could not be filtered like full-length reads. Repertoires were generated with immunoSEQ multiplex PCR, while TCRdb's copy carries only in-frame clones and drops some. V, J and clone size were drawn from that table, and D and trimming were deduced from the DNA. Of about 2 million clones listed, approximately 94% were seen once; the top ten hold 0.85% to 1.3%. Selected positively for CCR7 and CD45RO-negative, naive CD8 cells excluded terminally differentiated effector memory CD45RA+ cells. These data belong to a study of shared clonotypes between healthy human individuals. In the study overall: A donor's plate count was three for CD4 naive and three for CD4 memory; CD8 naive had two and CD8 memory one. Findings and limits, study-wide: Sharing across several donors was seen in 4.5% to 6.5% of naive CD4 clonotypes. The genetic and exposure-history diversity represented was limited by few donors.

Per the germline V gene, CDR1 is LGHNT and CDR2 is FRNRAP. The CDR3 consists of 14 residues. V lost 5 bases, J lost 2 bases, and 12 bases lay in between. The clonotype originates from a young man in good health. This chain uses TRBV12-5 with TRBJ2-5; D is possibly TRBD1 (7 bases). Sequencing was carried out using naive CD8+ T cells sorted from blood. As DNA, the CDR3 is TGTGCTAGTGGTCGGCGGGACAGACAAGAGACCCAGTACTTC. Translation: CASGRRDRQETQYF.